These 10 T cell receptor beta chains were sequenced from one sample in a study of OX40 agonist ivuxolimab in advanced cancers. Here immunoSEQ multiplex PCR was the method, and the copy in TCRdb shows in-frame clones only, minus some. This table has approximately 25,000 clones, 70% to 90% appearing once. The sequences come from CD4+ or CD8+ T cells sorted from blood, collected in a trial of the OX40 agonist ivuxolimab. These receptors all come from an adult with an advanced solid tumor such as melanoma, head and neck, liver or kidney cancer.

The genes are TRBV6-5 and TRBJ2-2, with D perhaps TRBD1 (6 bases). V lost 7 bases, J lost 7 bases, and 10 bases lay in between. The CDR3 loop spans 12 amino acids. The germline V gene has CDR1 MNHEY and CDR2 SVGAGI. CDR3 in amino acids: CASKGQLGELFF. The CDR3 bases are TGTGCCAGCAAAGGACAGCTCGGGGAGCTGTTTTTT.

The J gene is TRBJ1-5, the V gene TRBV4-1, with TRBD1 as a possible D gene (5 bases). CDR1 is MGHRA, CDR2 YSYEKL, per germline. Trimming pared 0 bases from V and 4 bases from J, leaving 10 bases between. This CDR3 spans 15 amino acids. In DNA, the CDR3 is TGCGCCAGCAGCCAAGATGGGGGAATGAATCAGCCCCAGCATTTT. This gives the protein CASSQDGGMNQPQHF.

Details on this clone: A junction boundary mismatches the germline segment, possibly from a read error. CDR3 sequence reads: CASSLLQGWVDKDNEQFF. The DNA of the CDR3 is TGTGCTAGCAGCTTACTCCAGGGATGGGTGGACAAAGACAATGAGCAGTTCTTC. The V call is TRBV7-7, the J call TRBJ2-1, with TRBD1 as a possible D gene (5 bases). The CDR3 has 18 residues. Germline lookup yields CDR1 SSHAT and CDR2 FNYEAQ (reference sequence).

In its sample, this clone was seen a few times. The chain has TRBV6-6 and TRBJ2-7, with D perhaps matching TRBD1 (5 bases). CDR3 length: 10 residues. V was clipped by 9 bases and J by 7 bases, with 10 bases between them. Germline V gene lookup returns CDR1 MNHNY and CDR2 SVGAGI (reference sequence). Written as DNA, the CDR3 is TGTGCCAGTAGGGGTTGGGAGCAGTACTTC. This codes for CASRGWEQYF.

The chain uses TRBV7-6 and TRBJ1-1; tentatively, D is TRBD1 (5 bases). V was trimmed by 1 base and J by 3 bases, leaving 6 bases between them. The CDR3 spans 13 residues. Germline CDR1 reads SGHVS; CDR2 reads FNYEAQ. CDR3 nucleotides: TGTGCCAGCAGCTTAGGACAGTACACTGAAGCTTTCTTT. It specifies CASSLGQYTEAFF.

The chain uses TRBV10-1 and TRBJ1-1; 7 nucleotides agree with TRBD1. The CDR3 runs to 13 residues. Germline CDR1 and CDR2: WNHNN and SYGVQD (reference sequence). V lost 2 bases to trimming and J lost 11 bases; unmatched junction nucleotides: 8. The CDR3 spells CASSEPGGLLAFF. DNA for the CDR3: TGCGCCAGCAGTGAGCCAGGGGGTTTGTTGGCTTTCTTT.

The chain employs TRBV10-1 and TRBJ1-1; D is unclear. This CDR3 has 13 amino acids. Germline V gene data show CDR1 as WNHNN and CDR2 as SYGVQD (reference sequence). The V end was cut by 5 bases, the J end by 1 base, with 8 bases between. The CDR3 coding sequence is TGCGCCAGCAGTAGTCGGGGGAACACTGAAGCTTTCTTT. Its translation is CASSSRGNTEAFF.

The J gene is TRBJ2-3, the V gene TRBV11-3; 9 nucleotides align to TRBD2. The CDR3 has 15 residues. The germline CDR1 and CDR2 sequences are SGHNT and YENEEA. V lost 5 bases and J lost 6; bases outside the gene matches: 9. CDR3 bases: TGTGCCAGCAGCCACCCTAGCGGGGACGGCGATACGCAGTATTTT. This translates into CASSHPSGDGDTQYF.

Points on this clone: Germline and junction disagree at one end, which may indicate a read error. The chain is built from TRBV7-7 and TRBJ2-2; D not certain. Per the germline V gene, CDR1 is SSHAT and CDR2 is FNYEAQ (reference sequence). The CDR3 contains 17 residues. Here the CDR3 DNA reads TGTGCTAGCATCTTTGAGAGCACGACCCAGAACACCGGGGAGCTGTTTTTT. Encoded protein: CASIFESTTQNTGELFF.

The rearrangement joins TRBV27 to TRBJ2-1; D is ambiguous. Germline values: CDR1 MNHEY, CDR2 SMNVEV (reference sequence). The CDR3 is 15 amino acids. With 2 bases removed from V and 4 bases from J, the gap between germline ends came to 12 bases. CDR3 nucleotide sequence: TGTGCCAGCAGTTTAGGGCAGGCGCCATACAATGAGCAGTTCTTC. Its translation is CASSLGQAPYNEQFF.